A single sample is the source of the 14 T cell receptor beta chains below, sequenced in a study of T cells in Graves' hyperthyroidism and ophthalmopathy. TCR beta CDR3 regions were amplified from RNA. Using the HTBI primer set, a first-round RT-PCR was run on the TCR CDR3. TCRdb fed the multiplex PCR reads into MiXCR, producing one record per CDR3 protein. The data hold about 520,000 distinct CDR3 sequences, with around a quarter observed a single time. Sequencing used blood. Every receptor here comes from a woman aged 25-40 years with Graves' ophthalmopathy.

This clonotype was observed many times. V gene TRBV6-1 combines with J gene TRBJ1-5, with D unclear. This CDR3 region has 14 residues. Deletions cut 10 bases from V and 4 bases from J, with 17 bases between. CDR1 and CDR2 from the germline V gene are MNHNS and SASEGT. This chain's CDR3 is CATSVGLGNQPQHF. The CDR3, as DNA: TGTGCCACCTCGGTGGGTTTAGGAAATCAGCCCCAGCATTTT.

CDR3 bases: TGTGCCAGCTCACCAGAAGGGGGATACACCATATATTTT. It specifies CASSPEGGYTIYF. The V and J genes are TRBV18 and TRBJ1-3; D might be TRBD1 (6 bases). This CDR3 spans 13 amino acids. Germline lookup yields CDR1 KGHSH and CDR2 LQKENI. Deletions cut 2 bases from V and 8 bases from J, with 10 bases between. Complete variable domain (other parts from reference TRBV18 and TRBJ1-3): NAGVMQNPRHLVRRRGQEARLRCSPMKGHSHVYWYRQLPEEGLKFMVYLQKENIIDESGMPKERFSAEFPKEGPSILRIQQVVRGDSAAYFCASSPEGGYTIYFGEGSWLTVV.

The chain uses TRBV20-1 and TRBJ1-1; TRBD1 agrees at 7 bases. The CDR3 consists of 15 residues. J lost 4 bases, V lost 0 bases, and 8 bases had no gene match. CDR1 is DFQATT and CDR2 is SNEGSKA in the germline V gene (reference sequence). The CDR3 DNA reads TGCAGTGCTAGAGACAGGACAGGCCACCCCACTGAAGCTTTCTTT. Its protein product is CSARDRTGHPTEAFF.

The J gene is TRBJ1-5, the V gene TRBV2; no clear D gene. The CDR3 contains 14 residues. CDR1 and CDR2 from the germline V gene are SNHLY and FYNNEI. V lost 3 bases, J lost 5 bases, and 11 bases lay in between. The CDR3 reads CASSDLSEDQPQHF. DNA of the CDR3: TGTGCCAGCAGTGATTTAAGTGAGGATCAGCCCCAGCATTTT.

This clonotype has more than one count but fewer than ten. V gene TRBV11-2 combines with J gene TRBJ1-1; D is possibly TRBD1 (6 bases). Germline CDR1 SGHAT, CDR2 FQNNGV. Trimming left V 6 bases short and J 0 bases short, with 14 bases between. The CDR3 sequence is 15 residues long. The CDR3 coding sequence is TGTGCCAGCAGTAATCGGGAGGGGGTGAACACTGAAGCTTTCTTT. Translation: CASSNREGVNTEAFF.

About this clonotype itself: Germline is not matched at one junction end, which may reflect a read error. The chain carries TRBV6-1 and TRBJ2-2; TRBD1 agrees at 7 bases. Looked up from germline, CDR1 is MNHNS and CDR2 is SASEGT. This CDR3 is 15 amino acids long. The CDR3 nucleotides are TGTGCCAGCAGGGGGATGGGACAGACGACCGGGGAGCTGTTGTTT. Protein sequence: CASRGMGQTTGELLF.

This clonotype showed up just a few times. The genes are TRBV11-1 and TRBJ1-3, with 10 bases aligning to TRBD1. Germline V lookup: CDR1 SGHAT, CDR2 FQDESV (reference sequence). The CDR3 loop spans 16 amino acids. J lost 1 base, V lost 5 bases, and 5 bases had no gene match. CDR3 nucleotide sequence: TGTGCCAGCAGCGTTGGGGACAGGGGTTCTGGAAACACCATATATTTT. This translates into CASSVGDRGSGNTIYF.

This clonotype was recorded many times. The rearrangement links TRBV6-1 to TRBJ2-4; D is perhaps TRBD1 or TRBD2 (5 bases each). V lost 6 bases to trimming and J lost 3 bases, with 15 bases between them. In germline, CDR1 is MNHNS, CDR2 SASEGT. The CDR3 has 15 amino acids. The CDR3: CASRTGTAIKNIQYF. The DNA for the CDR3 is TGTGCCAGCAGAACCGGGACCGCGATCAAAAACATTCAGTACTTC.

This clonotype occurred a few times. This chain connects TRBV20-1 to TRBJ2-5, with D possibly matching TRBD1 (5 bases). V gave up 3 bases and J gave up 2 bases, with 10 bases separating them. The CDR3 totals 13 residues. Germline V gene sequence: CDR1 DFQATT, CDR2 SNEGSKA (reference sequence). This chain's CDR3 is CSASRWTQETQYF. The CDR3 nucleotides are TGCAGTGCTAGTCGGTGGACACAAGAGACCCAGTACTTC.

This clonotype was counted ten times or more. V gene TRBV7-2 combines with J gene TRBJ2-7; 7 nucleotides line up with TRBD2. Germline assignment: CDR1 SGHTA and CDR2 FQGNSA. The CDR3 has 15 amino acids. Trimming took 1 base from V and 6 from J; bases not matched to a gene: 9. CDR3 sequence reads: CASSLVGLTQGEQYF. The CDR3 DNA reads TGTGCCAGCAGCTTAGTGGGACTAACGCAGGGCGAGCAGTACTTC. Variable domain in full (rest from reference TRBV7-2 and TRBJ2-7): GAGVSQSPSNKVTEKGKDVELRCDPISGHTALYWYRQSLGQGLEFLIYFQGNSAPDKSGLPSDRFSAERTGGSVSTLTIQRTQQEDSAVYLCASSLVGLTQGEQYFGPGTRLTVT.

This clonotype was counted at least ten times. CDR3 DNA sequence: TGTGCCATCAGCGCTGGGACGGTGAGCTCCTACGAGCAGTACTTC. Protein: CAISAGTVSSYEQYF. The chain recombines TRBV10-3 with TRBJ2-7; D may match TRBD1 or TRBD2 (5 bases each). CDR3 length: 15 residues. V lost 6 bases to trimming and J lost 0 bases, with 15 bases between them. Germline CDR1 reads ENHRY; CDR2 reads SYGVKD.

The chain couples TRBV6-5 to TRBJ1-2; D uncertain. The germline gives CDR1 MNHEY, CDR2 SVGAGI. The CDR3 is 15 amino acids. V was cut by 0 bases and J by 2 bases, with 10 bases left in between. The CDR3 DNA reads as TGTGCCAGCAGTTACTCGAATGAGAAAAACTATGGCTACACCTTC. Its translation: CASSYSNEKNYGYTF.

Only a few counts were recorded for this clonotype. The chain recombines TRBV28 with TRBJ1-1; D is unclear. The V gene lost 8 bases and the J gene lost 1 base, with 20 bases spanning the gap. Germline CDR1 and CDR2: MDHEN and SYDVKM. The CDR3 loop spans 16 amino acids. CDR3 sequence: CASYRPPDAGNTEAFF. In nucleotides, the CDR3 is TGTGCCAGCTATAGGCCCCCCGACGCGGGGAACACTGAAGCTTTCTTT.

This clonotype has a count of ten or more. The J gene is TRBJ2-5, the V gene TRBV20-1; TRBD2 is a possible D gene (6 bases). V was pared by 3 bases and J by 5 bases, with 10 bases between. CDR1 DFQATT and CDR2 SNEGSKA come from the germline V gene (reference sequence). The CDR3 spans 12 residues. CDR3 amino acids: CSASRGGETQYF. As DNA, the CDR3 is TGCAGTGCTAGTCGTGGGGGGGAGACCCAGTACTTC.